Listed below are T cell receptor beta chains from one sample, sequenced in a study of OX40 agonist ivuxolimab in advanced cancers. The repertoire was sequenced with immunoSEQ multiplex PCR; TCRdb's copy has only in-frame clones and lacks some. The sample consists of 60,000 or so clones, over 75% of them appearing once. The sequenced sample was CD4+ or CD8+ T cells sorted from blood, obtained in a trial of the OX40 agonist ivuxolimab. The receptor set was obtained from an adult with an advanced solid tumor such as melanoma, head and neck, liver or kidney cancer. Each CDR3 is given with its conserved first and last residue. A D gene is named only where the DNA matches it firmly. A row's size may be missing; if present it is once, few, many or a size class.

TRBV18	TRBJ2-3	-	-	TGTGCCAGCTCACCGATTTCGGATACGCAGTATTTT	CASSPISDTQYF
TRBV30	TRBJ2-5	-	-	TGTGCCTGGAGTAGACAGGTCCAAGAGACCCAGTACTTC	CAWSRQVQETQYF
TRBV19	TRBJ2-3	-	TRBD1	TGTGCCAGTAGTATAGAAGGGGGCCCTACGCAGTATTTT	CASSIEGGPTQYF
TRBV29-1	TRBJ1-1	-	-	TGCAGCGAAACGGGACGGTTAAACACTGAAGCTTTCTTT	CSETGRLNTEAFF
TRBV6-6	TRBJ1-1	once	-	TGTGCCAGCAGAGGCCCAGGGAACACTGAAGCTTTCTTT	CASRGPGNTEAFF
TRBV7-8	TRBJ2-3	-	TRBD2	TGTGCCAGCAGCAGGGGACTAGCGGGGCTCGCAGATACGCAGTATTTT	CASSRGLAGLADTQYF
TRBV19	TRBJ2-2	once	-	TGTGCCAGTAGTCCCGTGGGGGTATGGGGCACCGGGGAGCTGTTTTTT	CASSPVGVWGTGELFF
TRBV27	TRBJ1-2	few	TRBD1	TGTGCCAGCAGTTTCTTCGACAGGGCGGGGGGCTACACCTTC	CASSFFDRAGGYTF
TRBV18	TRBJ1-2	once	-	TGTGCCAGCTCACCTTCAGGTCAGATAAACTATGGCTACACCTTC	CASSPSGQINYGYTF
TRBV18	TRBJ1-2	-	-	TGTGCCAGCTCGGCAGACAGCACGGGTGGCTACACCTTC	CASSADSTGGYTF
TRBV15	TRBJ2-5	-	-	TGTGCCACCAGCAGGACAGGCCAACAAGAGACCCAGTACTTC	CATSRTGQQETQYF
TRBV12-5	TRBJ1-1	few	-	TGTGCTAGTGGCCGGGACACTATGAACACTGAAGCTTTCTTT	CASGRDTMNTEAFF
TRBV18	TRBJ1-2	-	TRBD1	TGTGCCAGCTCACGCGACAGGGGCTACTATGGCTACACCTTC	CASSRDRGYYGYTF
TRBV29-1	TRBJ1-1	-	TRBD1	TGCAGCGGAGACAGGGGGAACACTGAAGCTTTCTTT	CSGDRGNTEAFF
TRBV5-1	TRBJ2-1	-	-	TGCGCCAGCAGCGCCTTGCCTTCAGGGCCGGCTAGAAGCTCCTACAATGAGCAGTTCTTC	CASSALPSGPARSSYNEQFF
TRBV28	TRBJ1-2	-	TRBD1	TGTGCCAGCAGTTTTCTTAGGGGGCAGGGGTATGGCTACACCTTC	CASSFLRGQGYGYTF
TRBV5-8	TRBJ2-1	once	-	TGTGCCAGCAGAGGCGGACTAACTTTCTACAATGAGCAGTTCTTC	CASRGGLTFYNEQFF
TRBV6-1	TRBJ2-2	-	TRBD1	TGTGCCAGCAGTGAACCCGGACAGGGGGCCGGGGAGCTGTTTTTT	CASSEPGQGAGELFF
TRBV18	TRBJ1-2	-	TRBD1	TGTGCCAGCTCACCTTTGGGACAGGGGGCGCAGGGCTACACCTTC	CASSPLGQGAQGYTF
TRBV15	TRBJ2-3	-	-	TGTGCCACCAGCAAGCAGGGAGCCACAGATACGCAGTATTTT	CATSKQGATDTQYF
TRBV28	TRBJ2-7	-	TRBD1	TGTGCCAGCATACAGGGGGCTGGGGAGCAGTACTTC	CASIQGAGEQYF
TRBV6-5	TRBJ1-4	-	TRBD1	TGTGCCAGCAGTTATACGGGACAGGGGATAGAAAAACTGTTTTTT	CASSYTGQGIEKLFF
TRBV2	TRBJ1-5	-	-	TGTGCCAGCAGTGAGGGCAGGGGTTATAGCAATCAGCCCCAGCATTTT	CASSEGRGYSNQPQHF
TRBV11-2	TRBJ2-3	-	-	TGTGCCAGCAGCGAACTGGTCACAGATACGCAGTATTTT	CASSELVTDTQYF
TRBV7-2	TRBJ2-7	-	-	TGTGCCAGCAGCTTATTAGTAACCTCCTACGAGCAGTACTTC	CASSLLVTSYEQYF
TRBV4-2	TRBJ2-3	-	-	TGTGCCAGCAGCCACCAACAGGGAGGCGATAGCACAGATACGCAGTATTTT	CASSHQQGGDSTDTQYF
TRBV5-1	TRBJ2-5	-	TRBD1	TGCGCCAGCAGCCGGACAGGGGGAAATGAAGAGACCCAGTACTTC	CASSRTGGNEETQYF
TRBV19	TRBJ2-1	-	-	TGTGCCAGTAGTACGACCCGCAACTACAATGAGCAGTTCTTC	CASSTTRNYNEQFF
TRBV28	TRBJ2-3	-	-	TGTGCCAGCAGTCCCCAGAGCACAGATACGCAGTATTTT	CASSPQSTDTQYF
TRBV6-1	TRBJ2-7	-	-	TGTGCCAGCAGGGACGGACAGACCTACGAGCAGTACTTC	CASRDGQTYEQYF
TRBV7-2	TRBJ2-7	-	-	TGTGCCAGCAGCCCTCCGGGTCTCTCCTACGAGCAGTACTTC	CASSPPGLSYEQYF
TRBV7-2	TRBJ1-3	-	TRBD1	TGTGCCAGCAGCTCCGACAGGGGGACGGGAAACACCATATATTTT	CASSSDRGTGNTIYF
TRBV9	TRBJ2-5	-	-	TGTGCCAGCAGCAGGGGACTCGGCCAAGAGACCCAGTACTTC	CASSRGLGQETQYF
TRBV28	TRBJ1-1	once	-	TGTGCCAGCATCCGGACGAGTAATGCTGAAGCTTTCTTT	CASIRTSNAEAFF
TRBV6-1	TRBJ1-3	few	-	TGTGCCAGCACGTTGGCAGGGGACACCATATATTTT	CASTLAGDTIYF
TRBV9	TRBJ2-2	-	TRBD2	TGTGCCAGCAGCGTAGCACCGGGACTAGCGGGAGTACACAGCGGGGAGCTGTTTTTT	CASSVAPGLAGVHSGELFF
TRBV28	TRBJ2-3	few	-	TGTGCCAGCCGCAAGGGGGGCCCAGTAGATACGCAGTATTTT	CASRKGGPVDTQYF
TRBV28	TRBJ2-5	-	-	TGTGCCAGCAGCCCGGGTATAAGGGGGGGACAAGAGACCCAGTACTTC	CASSPGIRGGQETQYF
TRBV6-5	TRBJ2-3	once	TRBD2	TGTGCCAGCAGCCGCAGGAGGCCTAGCGGGGGTCCTTCGTATTTT	CASSRRRPSGGPSYF
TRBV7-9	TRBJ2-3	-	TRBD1	TGTGCCAGCAGCCCCCGACAGGGAAGCACAGATACGCAGTATTTT	CASSPRQGSTDTQYF
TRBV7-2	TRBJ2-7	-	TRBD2	TGTGCCAGCAGCTTAACTAGCGGGCTTTACGAGCAGTACTTC	CASSLTSGLYEQYF